This T cell receptor beta chain is from a study of blood T cell repertoires in COVID-19 (dated by TCRdb to 2018 to 2021). Concerning the study at large: The collaborator samples originated in the United States, Italy and Spain and spanned the acute and convalescent phases of COVID-19. The prospective study material was composed of cDNA or gDNA derived from T cells, B-cell-depleted T cells, or PBMCs. Subjects who had been exposed to COVID-19, were actively infected with it, or had recovered from it provided the deeply sampled blood TCRbeta repertoires that made up the dataset. A freely available public database, intended as a resource for researchers studying the immune response to SARS-CoV-2, is where the repertoires were released. Samples were obtained from the ongoing ImmuneRACE study (first 160 participants) and from 950 to 1,500 subjects provided by 6 global collaborators. A de-identified subject ID, COVID-19 status, age in years and sex were almost always included in the sample metadata. HLA class I and class II types, where available, came from metadata supplied by the sample provider rather than from assay-based typing. Results and caveats for the whole study, not just this receptor: Clinical and demographic metadata were provided uncurated, with the amount varying by source and participant.

TCRbeta CDR3 regions were amplified from genomic DNA using the immunoSEQ Assay, a bias-controlled multiplex PCR. Turning to the authors' computational methods: Nucleated cell counts per sample were estimated from amplification of reference gene primers within the assay. Sequence reads were collapsed and filtered to measure the absolute abundance of every unique TCRbeta CDR3 rearrangement. For each sample, productive Simpson clonality was calculated by taking the square root of Simpson's diversity index across productive rearrangements. The clones in this table, taken by TCRdb from immuneACCESS, are in-frame only. Not every clone is retained; where verified, under half of the shortfall comes from an unresolved V gene, and the cause of the rest is unknown. For V, J and clone size, that table is used; D and trimming come from the DNA. Recorded for this sample are roughly 87,000 clones; 80% to 90% of them occurred a single time. The top ten clones comprise 5% to 5.5% of the sample.

From V the trimming removes 8 bases and from J it removes 7 bases, while the gene matches leave 9 bases of the junction unaccounted for. There are 13 amino acids in the CDR3, from cysteine to phenylalanine inclusive. The kept DNA is CDR3 alone, 39 bases in frame from the first base. Via the germline V gene, CDR1 is MDHEN and CDR2 SYDVKM. As regards this clone: Its recognized antigen is unknown. Base qualities are missing; no much larger clone stands one base away.

Whole blood was collected in K2EDTA tubes by collaborating institutions according to the institutions' own protocols. For TCRbeta analysis, collaborator samples were shipped as frozen whole blood, as isolated PBMCs, or as DNA extracted from either sample type. The sequence joins TRBV28 to TRBJ2-5, with 8 middle bases fitting TRBD2. The source material was peripheral blood. This TCR was sampled from an elderly woman with active COVID-19. The DNA sequence follows: TGTGCCAGCCTCCGGGAGGGGGTGAGGACCCAGTACTTC. Its translation reads: CASLREGVRTQYF.